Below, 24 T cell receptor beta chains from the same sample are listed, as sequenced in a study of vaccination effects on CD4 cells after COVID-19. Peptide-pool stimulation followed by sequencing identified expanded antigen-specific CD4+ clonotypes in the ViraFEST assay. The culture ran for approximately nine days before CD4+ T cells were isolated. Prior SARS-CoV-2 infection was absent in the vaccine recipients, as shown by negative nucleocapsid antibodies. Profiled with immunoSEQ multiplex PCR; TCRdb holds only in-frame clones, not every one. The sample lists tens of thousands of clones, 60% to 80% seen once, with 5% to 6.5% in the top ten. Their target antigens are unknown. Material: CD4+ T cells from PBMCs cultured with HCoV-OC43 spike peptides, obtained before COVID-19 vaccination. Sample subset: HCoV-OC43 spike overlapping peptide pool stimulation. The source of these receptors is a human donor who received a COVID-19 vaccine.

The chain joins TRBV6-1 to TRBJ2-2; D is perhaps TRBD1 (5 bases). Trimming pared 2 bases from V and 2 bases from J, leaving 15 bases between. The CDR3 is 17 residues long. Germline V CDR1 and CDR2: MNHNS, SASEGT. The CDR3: CASSERKQALNTGELFF. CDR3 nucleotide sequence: TGTGCCAGCAGTGAAAGAAAACAGGCGCTCAACACCGGGGAGCTGTTTTTT.

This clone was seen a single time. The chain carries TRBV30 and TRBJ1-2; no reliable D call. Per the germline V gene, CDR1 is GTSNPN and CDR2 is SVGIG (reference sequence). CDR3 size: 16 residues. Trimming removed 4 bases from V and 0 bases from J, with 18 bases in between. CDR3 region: CAWIRPHDSSNYGYTF. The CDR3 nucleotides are TGTGCCTGGATTCGACCCCATGATTCCTCTAACTATGGCTACACCTTC. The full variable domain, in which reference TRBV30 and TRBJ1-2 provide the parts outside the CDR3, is SQTIHQWPATLVQPVGSPLSLECTVEGTSNPNLYWYRQAAGRGLQLLFYSVGIGQISSEVPQNLSASRPQDRQFILSSKKLLLSDSGFYLCAWIRPHDSSNYGYTFGSGTRLTVV.

This chain's CDR3 is CASSLYLSGQSIETQYF. The DNA of the CDR3 is TGTGCCAGCAGTTTATATTTATCCGGACAATCGATAGAGACCCAGTACTTC. V gene TRBV28 combines with J gene TRBJ2-5, with a weak D call TRBD1 (5 bases). Germline V gene sequence: CDR1 MDHEN, CDR2 SYDVKM. CDR3 length: 17 residues. Trimming took off 1 base at V and 4 bases at J, with 19 bases between the two ends.

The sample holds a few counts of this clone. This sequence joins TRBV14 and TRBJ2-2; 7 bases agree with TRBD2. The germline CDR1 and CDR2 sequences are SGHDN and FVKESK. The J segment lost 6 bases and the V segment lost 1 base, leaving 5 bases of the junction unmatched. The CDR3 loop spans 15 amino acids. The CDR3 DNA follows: TGTGCCAGCAGCCAAGTCGGGGGGAGGCCCGGGGAGCTGTTTTTT. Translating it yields CASSQVGGRPGELFF.

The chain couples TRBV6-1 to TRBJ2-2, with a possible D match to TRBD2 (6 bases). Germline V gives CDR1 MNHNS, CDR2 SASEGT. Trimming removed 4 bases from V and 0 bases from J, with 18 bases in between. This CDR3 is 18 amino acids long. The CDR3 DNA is TGTGCCAGCAGTGCCGAGGGAGGATTTTCCGCGAACACCGGGGAGCTGTTTTTT. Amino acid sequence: CASSAEGGFSANTGELFF.

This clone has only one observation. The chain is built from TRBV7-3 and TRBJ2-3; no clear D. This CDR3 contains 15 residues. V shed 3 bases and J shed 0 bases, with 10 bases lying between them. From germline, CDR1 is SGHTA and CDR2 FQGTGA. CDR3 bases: TGTGCCAGCAGCTTGAGGTCGACTAGCACAGATACGCAGTATTTT. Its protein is CASSLRSTSTDTQYF.

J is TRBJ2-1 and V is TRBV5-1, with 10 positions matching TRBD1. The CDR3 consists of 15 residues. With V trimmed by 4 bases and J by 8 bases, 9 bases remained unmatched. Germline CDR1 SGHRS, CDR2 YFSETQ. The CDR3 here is CASSEDRGLAYEQFF. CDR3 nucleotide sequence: TGCGCCAGCAGCGAAGACAGGGGGCTAGCATATGAGCAGTTCTTC.

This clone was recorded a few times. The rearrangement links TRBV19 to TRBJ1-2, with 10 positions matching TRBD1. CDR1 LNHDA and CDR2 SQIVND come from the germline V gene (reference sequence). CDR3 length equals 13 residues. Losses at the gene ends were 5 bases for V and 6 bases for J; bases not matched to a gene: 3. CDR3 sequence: CASSSGTGDGYTF. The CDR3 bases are TGTGCCAGTAGTTCTGGGACAGGGGATGGCTACACCTTC.

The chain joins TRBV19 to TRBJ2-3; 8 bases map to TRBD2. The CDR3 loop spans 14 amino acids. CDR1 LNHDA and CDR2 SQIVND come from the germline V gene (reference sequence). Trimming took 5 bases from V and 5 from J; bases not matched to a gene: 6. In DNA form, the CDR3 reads TGTGCCAGTAGTGGGCGGGGGGACGGAGATACGCAGTATTTT. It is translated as CASSGRGDGDTQYF.

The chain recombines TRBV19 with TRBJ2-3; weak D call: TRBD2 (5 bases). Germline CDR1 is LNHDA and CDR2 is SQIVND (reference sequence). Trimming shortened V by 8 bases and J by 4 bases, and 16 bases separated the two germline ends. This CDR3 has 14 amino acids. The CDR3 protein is CASCLQWGADTQYF. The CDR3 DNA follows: TGTGCCAGTTGTTTGCAATGGGGAGCAGATACGCAGTATTTT.

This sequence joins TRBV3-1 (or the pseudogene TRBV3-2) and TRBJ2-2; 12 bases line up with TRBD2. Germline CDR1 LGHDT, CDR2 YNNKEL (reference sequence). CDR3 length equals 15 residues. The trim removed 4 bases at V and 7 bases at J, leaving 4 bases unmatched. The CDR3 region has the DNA TGTGCCAGCAGCCGTGGACTAGCGGGGATCGGGGAGCTGTTTTTT. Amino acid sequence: CASSRGLAGIGELFF.

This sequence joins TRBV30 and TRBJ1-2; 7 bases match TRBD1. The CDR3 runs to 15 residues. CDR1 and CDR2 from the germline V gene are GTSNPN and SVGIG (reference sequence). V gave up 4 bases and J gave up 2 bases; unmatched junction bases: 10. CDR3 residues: CAWTITGVGNYGYTF. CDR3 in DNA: TGTGCCTGGACCATCACAGGGGTAGGGAACTATGGCTACACCTTC.

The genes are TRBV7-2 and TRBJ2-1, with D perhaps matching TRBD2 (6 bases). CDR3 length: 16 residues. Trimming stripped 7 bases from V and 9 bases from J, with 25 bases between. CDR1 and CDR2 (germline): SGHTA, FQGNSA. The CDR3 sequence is CASNRPRGTGPPEQFF. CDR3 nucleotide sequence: TGTGCCAGCAACCGACCCCGCGGGACTGGGCCCCCTGAGCAGTTCTTC.

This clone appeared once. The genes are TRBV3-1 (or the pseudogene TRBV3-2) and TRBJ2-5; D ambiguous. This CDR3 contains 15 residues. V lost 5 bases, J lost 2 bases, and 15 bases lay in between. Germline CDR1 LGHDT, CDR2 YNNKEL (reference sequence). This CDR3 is CASSNKKILQETQYF. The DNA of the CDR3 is TGTGCCAGCAGCAACAAGAAGATCCTTCAAGAGACCCAGTACTTC.

DNA of the CDR3: TGTGCCAGCAGCGTAGAGACTTTAAGCTCCTATAATTCACCCCTCCACTTT. Protein sequence: CASSVETLSSYNSPLHF. This chain joins TRBV9 and TRBJ1-6; D gene unclear. Per the germline V gene, CDR1 is SGDLS and CDR2 is YYNGEE. CDR3 size: 17 residues. The ends were cut back, 0 bases at V and 0 bases at J, with 10 bases in the middle.

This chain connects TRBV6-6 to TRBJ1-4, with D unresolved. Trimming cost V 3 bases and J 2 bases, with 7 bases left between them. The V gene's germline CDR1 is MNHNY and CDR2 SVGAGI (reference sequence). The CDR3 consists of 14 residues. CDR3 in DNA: TGTGCCAGCAGTTATGGGTTGACTAATGAAAAACTGTTTTTT. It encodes CASSYGLTNEKLFF.

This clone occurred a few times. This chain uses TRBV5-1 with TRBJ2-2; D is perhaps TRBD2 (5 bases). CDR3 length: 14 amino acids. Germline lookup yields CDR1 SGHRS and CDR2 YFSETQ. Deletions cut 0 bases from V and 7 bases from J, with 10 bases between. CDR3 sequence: CASSLGTRDGELFF. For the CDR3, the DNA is TGCGCCAGCAGCTTGGGGACGAGGGACGGGGAGCTGTTTTTT.

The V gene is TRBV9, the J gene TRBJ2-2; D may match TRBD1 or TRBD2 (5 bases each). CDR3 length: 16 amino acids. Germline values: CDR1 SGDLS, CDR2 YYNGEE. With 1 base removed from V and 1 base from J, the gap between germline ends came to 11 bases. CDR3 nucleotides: TGTGCCAGCAGCGTAAGGGGAGACTGGAACACCGGGGAGCTGTTTTTT. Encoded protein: CASSVRGDWNTGELFF. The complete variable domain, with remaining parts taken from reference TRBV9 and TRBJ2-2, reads DSGVTQTPKHLITATGQRVTLRCSPRSGDLSVYWYQQSLDQGLQFLIQYYNGEERAKGNILERFSAQQFPDLHSELNLSSLELGDSALYFCASSVRGDWNTGELFFGEGSRLTVL.

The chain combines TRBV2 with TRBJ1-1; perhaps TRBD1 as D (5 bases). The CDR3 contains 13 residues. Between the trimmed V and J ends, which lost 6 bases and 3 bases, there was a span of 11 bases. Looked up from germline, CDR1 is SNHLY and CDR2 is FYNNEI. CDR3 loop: CASSGEGYTEAFF. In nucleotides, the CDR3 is TGTGCCAGCAGCGGGGAGGGGTACACTGAAGCTTTCTTT.

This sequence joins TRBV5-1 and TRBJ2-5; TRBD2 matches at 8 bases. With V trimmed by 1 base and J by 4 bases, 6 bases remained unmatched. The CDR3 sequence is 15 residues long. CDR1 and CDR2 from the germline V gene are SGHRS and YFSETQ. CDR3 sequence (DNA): TGCGCCAGCAGCTTGTCGGGGGGGCCCCCAGAGACCCAGTACTTC. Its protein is CASSLSGGPPETQYF.

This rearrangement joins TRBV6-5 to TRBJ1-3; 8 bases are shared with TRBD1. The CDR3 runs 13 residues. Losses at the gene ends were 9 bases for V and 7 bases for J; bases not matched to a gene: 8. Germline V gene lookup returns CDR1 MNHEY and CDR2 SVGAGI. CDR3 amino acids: CASVIRGLNTIYF. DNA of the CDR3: TGTGCCAGTGTGATCAGGGGGCTTAACACCATATATTTT.

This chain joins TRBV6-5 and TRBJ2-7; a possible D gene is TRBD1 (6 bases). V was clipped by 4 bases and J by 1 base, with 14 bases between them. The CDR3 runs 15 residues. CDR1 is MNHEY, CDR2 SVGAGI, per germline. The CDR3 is CASSSDSKGSYEQYV. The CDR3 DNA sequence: TGTGCCAGCAGTTCGGACAGCAAGGGATCCTACGAGCAGTACGTC.

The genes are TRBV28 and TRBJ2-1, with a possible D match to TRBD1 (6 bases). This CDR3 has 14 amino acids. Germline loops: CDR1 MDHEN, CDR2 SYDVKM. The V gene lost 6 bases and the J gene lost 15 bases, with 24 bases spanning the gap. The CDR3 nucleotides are TGTGCCAGCAGCGGAAAATCTTCACAGGGTAGGCTGTTCTTC. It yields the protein CASSGKSSQGRLFF.

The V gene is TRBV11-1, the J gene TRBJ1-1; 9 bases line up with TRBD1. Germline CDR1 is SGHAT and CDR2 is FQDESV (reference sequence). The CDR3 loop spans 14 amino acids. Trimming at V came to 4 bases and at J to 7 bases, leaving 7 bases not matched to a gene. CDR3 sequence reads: CASSSGTGTLEAFF. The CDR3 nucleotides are TGTGCCAGCAGCTCAGGGACAGGGACACTTGAAGCTTTCTTT.